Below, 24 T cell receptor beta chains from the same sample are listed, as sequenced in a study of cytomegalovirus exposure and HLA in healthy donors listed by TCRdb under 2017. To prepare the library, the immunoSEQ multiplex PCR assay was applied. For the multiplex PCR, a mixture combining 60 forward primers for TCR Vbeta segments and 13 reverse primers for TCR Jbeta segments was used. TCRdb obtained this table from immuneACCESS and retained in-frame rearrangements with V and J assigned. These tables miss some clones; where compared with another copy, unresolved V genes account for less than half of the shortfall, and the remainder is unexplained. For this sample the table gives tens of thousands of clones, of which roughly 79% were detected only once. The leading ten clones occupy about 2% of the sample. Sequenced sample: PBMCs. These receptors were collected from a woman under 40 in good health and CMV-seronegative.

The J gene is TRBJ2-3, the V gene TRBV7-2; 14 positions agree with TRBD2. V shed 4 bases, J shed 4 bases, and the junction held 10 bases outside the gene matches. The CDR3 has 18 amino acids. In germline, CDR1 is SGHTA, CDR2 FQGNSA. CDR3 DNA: TGTGCCAGCAGCTGGAGGGGACTAGCGGGAGAGGGCGCAGATACGCAGTATTTT. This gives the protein CASSWRGLAGEGADTQYF.

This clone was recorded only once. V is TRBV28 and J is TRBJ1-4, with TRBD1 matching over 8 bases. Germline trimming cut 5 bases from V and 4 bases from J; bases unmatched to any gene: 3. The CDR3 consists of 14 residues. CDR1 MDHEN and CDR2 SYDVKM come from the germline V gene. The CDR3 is CASSPTGDNEKLFF. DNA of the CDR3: TGTGCCAGCAGTCCGACAGGGGATAATGAAAAACTGTTTTTT.

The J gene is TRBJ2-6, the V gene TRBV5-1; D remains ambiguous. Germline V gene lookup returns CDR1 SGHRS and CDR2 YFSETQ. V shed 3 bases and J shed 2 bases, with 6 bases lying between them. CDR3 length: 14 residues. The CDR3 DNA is TGCGCCAGCAGCTCCACTCCTGGGGCCAACGTCCTGACTTTC. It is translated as CASSSTPGANVLTF.

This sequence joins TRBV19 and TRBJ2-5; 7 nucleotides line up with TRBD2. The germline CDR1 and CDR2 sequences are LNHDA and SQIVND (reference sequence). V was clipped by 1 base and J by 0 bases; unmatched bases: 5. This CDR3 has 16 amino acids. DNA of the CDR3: TGTGCCAGTAGTATAGGGCTAGCGGAACACCAAGAGACCCAGTACTTC. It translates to CASSIGLAEHQETQYF.

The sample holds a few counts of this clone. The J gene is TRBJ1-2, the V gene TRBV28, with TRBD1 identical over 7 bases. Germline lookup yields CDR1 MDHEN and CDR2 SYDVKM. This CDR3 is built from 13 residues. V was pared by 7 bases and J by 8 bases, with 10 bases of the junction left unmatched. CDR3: CASTPVGGGGYTF. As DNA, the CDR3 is TGTGCCAGCACTCCCGTAGGGGGCGGCGGCTACACCTTC.

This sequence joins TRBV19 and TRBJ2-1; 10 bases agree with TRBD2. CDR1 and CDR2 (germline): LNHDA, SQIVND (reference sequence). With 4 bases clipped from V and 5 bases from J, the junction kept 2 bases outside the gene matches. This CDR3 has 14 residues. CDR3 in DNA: TGTGCCAGTAGTAGACTAGCGGGCAACAATGAGCAGTTCTTC. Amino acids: CASSRLAGNNEQFF.

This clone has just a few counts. The CDR3 loop is CASNTQGVGDEKLFF. In nucleotides, the CDR3 is TGTGCCAGCAATACGCAGGGGGTAGGGGATGAAAAACTGTTTTTT. The chain employs TRBV28 and TRBJ1-4; 7 bases are shared with TRBD1. V shed 7 bases and J 6 bases; nucleotides not matched to a gene: 11. Germline V gives CDR1 MDHEN, CDR2 SYDVKM. The CDR3 sequence is 15 residues long.

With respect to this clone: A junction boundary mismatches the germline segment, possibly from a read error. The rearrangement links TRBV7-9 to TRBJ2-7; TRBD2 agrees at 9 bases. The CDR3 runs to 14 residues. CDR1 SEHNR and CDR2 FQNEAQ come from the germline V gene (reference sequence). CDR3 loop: CASSVAGVSNEQYF. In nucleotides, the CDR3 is TGTGCCAGCAGCGTAGCGGGAGTTTCGAACGAGCAGTACTTC.

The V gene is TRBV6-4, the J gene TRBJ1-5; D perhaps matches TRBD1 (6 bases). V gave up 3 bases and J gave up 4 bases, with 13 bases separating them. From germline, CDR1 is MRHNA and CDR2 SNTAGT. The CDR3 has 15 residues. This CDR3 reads CASSEEEGGNQPQHF. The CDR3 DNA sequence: TGTGCCAGCAGTGAAGAAGAAGGGGGAAATCAGCCCCAGCATTTT.

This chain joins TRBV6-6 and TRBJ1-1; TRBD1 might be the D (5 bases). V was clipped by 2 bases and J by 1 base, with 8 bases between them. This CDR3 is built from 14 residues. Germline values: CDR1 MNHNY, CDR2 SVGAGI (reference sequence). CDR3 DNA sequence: TGTGCCAGCAGTTACCACAGGCAGAACACTGAAGCTTTCTTT. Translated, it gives CASSYHRQNTEAFF.

The CDR3 reads CASSHEPASGAYEQYF. The CDR3 DNA reads as TGCGCCAGCAGCCACGAGCCCGCTAGCGGTGCCTACGAGCAGTACTTC. The rearrangement uses TRBV4-3 and TRBJ2-7, with 7 bases fitting TRBD2. The V segment lost 3 bases and the J segment 2 bases; nucleotides outside the gene matches: 10. The CDR3 sequence is 16 residues long. Germline assignment: CDR1 LGHNA and CDR2 YSLEER.

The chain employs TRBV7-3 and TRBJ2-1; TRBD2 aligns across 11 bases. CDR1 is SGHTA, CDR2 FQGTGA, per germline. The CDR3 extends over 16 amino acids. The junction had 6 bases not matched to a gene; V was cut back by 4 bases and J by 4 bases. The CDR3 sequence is CASSWYGTSGYNEQFF. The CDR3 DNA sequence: TGTGCCAGCAGCTGGTACGGGACTAGCGGATACAATGAGCAGTTCTTC.

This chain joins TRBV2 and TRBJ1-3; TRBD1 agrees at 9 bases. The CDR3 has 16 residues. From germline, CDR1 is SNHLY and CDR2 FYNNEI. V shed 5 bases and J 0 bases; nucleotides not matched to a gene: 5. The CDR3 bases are TGTGCCAGCAGTCGAGACAGGGGGGGCTCTGGAAACACCATATATTTT. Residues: CASSRDRGGSGNTIYF.

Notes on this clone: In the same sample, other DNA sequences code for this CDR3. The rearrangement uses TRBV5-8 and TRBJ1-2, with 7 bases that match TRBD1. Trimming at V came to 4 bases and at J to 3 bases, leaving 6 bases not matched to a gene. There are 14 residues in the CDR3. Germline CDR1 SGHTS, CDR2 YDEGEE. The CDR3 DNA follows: TGTGCCAGCAGCCTGACAGGGATCGACTATGGCTACACCTTC. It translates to CASSLTGIDYGYTF.

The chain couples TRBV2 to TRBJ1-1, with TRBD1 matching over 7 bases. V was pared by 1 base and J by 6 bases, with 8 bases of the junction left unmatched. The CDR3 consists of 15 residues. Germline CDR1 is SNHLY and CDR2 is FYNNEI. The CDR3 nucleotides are TGTGCCAGCAGTGAAGGCCAGGGGGTAGGAGCTGAAGCTTTCTTT. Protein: CASSEGQGVGAEAFF.

CDR3 nucleotides: TGCGCCAGCCGAGGGGGGAACACCGGGGAGCTGTTTTTT. This gives the protein CASRGGNTGELFF. This sequence joins TRBV10-1 and TRBJ2-2, with D perhaps TRBD1 (6 bases). The germline V and J ends were trimmed by 8 bases and 1 base, with 8 bases remaining between them. Germline-derived CDR1 and CDR2 are WNHNN and SYGVQD (reference sequence). The CDR3 consists of 13 residues.

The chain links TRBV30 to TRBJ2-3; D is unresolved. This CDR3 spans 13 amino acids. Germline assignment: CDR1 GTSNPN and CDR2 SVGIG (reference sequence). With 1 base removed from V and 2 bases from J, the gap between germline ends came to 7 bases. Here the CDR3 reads CAWSARYTDTQYF. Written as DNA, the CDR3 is TGTGCCTGGAGTGCGAGATACACAGATACGCAGTATTTT.

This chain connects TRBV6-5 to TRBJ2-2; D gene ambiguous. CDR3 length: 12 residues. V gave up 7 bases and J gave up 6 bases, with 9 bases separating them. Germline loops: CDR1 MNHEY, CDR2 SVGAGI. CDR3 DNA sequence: TGTGCCAGCACCGACTTGGCCGGGGAGCTGTTTTTT. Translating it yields CASTDLAGELFF.

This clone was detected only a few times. The CDR3 DNA follows: TGTGCCAGTAGCCAACGTAGGGGGGGTCAAGAGACCCAGTACTTC. Protein: CASSQRRGGQETQYF. The chain uses TRBV19 and TRBJ2-5; possible D gene TRBD2, 7 bases. CDR3 length: 15 amino acids. Germline CDR1 LNHDA, CDR2 SQIVND (reference sequence). Deletions cut 6 bases from V and 2 bases from J, with 16 bases between. Looking up the rest from reference TRBV19 and TRBJ2-5 gives the full variable domain: DGGITQSPKYLFRKEGQNVTLSCEQNLNHDAMYWYRQDPGQGLRLIYYSQIVNDFQKGDIAEGYSVSREKKESFPLTVTSAQKNPTAFYLCASSQRRGGQETQYFGPGTRLLVL.

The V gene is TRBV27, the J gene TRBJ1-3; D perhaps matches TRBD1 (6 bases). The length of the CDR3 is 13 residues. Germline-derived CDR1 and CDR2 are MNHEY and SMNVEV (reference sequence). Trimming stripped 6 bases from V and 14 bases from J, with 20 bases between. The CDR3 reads CASSPLVGGDLYF. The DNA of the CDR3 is TGTGCCAGCAGCCCACTGGTAGGGGGAGATTTATATTTT.

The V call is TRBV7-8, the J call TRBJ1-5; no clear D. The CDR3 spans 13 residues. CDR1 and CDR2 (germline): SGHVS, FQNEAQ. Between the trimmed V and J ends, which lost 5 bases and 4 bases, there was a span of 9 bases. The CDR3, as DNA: TGTGCCAGCAGCCTAACCCCAAATCAGCCCCAGCATTTT. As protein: CASSLTPNQPQHF.

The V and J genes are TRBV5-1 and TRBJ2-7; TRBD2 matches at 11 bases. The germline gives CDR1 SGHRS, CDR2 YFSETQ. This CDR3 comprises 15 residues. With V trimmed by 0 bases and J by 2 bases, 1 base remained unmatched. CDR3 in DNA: TGCGCCAGCAGCTTGGGACTAGCGGGGCCCTACGAGCAGTACTTC. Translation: CASSLGLAGPYEQYF.

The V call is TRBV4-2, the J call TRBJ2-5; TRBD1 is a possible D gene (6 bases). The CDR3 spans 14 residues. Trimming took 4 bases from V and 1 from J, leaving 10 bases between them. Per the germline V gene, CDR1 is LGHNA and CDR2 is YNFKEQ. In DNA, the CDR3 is TGTGCCAGCAGCCGCGGACAGATCCAAGAGACCCAGTACTTC. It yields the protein CASSRGQIQETQYF.

The CDR3 DNA follows: TGTGCCAGCAGTTTCTATGGGGCAGCCGGGGGAAATCAGCCCCAGCATTTT. Translated: CASSFYGAAGGNQPQHF. The chain combines TRBV27 with TRBJ1-5; possibly TRBD1 for D (5 bases). Germline V CDR1 and CDR2: MNHEY, SMNVEV (reference sequence). Trimming took off 3 bases at V and 4 bases at J, with 19 bases between the two ends. This CDR3 has 17 amino acids.